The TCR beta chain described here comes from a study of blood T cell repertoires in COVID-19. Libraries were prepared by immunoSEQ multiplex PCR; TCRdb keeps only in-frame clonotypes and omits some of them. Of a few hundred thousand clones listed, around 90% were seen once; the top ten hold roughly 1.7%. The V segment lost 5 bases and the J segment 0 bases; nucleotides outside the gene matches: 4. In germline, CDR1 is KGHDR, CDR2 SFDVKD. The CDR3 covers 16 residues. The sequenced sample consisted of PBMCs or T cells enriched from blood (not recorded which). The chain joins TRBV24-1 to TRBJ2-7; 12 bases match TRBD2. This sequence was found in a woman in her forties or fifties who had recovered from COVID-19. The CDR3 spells CATSGTSGKSSYEQYF. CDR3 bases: TGTGCCACCAGTGGGACTAGCGGGAAGAGCTCCTACGAGCAGTACTTC.